Shown below are 7 T cell receptor beta chains from a single sample sequenced in a study of CXCR3-negative and CXCR3-positive naive CD8 T cells. Study conclusions and caveats: Hydrophobicity of TRB CDR3s was greater in CXCR3-positive naive cells than in CXCR3-negative naive cells.

These receptors lack a known antigen. Through 5' RACE with UMI labels, the TRB cDNA libraries were prepared. TCRdb re-called the 5' RACE reads and shows each CDR3 protein once, DNA omitted. The clone table shows about 120,000 distinct CDR3 sequences, with the ten largest holding approximately 0.36%. Input material: naive CXCR3+ CD8+ T cells from blood. This sample's subset: CD45RO-CCR7+CD27+CD95- naive CD8+ T cells expressing CXCR3 (TNR3+). Source of these receptors: a human donor in good health. Some clones in this sample may be carry-over from other donors' samples.

Here the CDR3 reads CASSLNEGQPQHF. The chain is built from TRBV27 and TRBJ1-5. This CDR3 has 13 residues. From germline, CDR1 is MNHEY and CDR2 SMNVEV (reference sequence).

V is TRBV5-1 and J is TRBJ2-7; TCRdb proposes TRBD1, but this gene call is untestable without DNA. The CDR3 has 13 amino acids. The germline gives CDR1 SGHRS, CDR2 YFSETQ. CDR3: CASTPLGRDEQYF. Combining the CDR3 with reference TRBV5-1 and TRBJ2-7 gives the whole variable domain KAGVTQTPRYLIKTRGQQVTLSCSPISGHRSVSWYQQTPGQGLQFLFEYFSETQRNKGNFPGRFSGRQFSNSRSEMNVSTLELGDSALYLCASTPLGRDEQYFGPGTRLTVT.

This sequence joins TRBV9 and TRBJ1-2; TCRdb designates TRBD1, a call that cannot be tested without DNA. The CDR3 extends over 15 amino acids. Germline V CDR1 and CDR2: SGDLS, YYNGEE. The CDR3 loop reads CASSINRGTNYGYTF.

This chain links TRBV6-1 with TRBJ2-1; with no DNA, the TCRdb D assignment of TRBD2 cannot be verified. Germline loops: CDR1 MNHNS, CDR2 SASEGT. The CDR3 spans 18 residues. The CDR3 loop is CASSEALASGAAYNEQFF.

V is TRBV7-6 and J is TRBJ2-7; TCRdb gives TRBD1 as the D gene, but with no DNA this cannot be confirmed. CDR1 SGHVS and CDR2 FNYEAQ come from the germline V gene. The CDR3 covers 15 residues. CDR3: CASSLEGGLAYEQYF. The variable domain in full, with the rest retrieved from reference TRBV7-6 and TRBJ2-7, is GAGVSQSPRYKVTKRGQDVALRCDPISGHVSLYWYRQALGQGPEFLTYFNYEAQQDKSGLPNDRFSAERPEGSISTLTIQRTEQRDSAMYRCASSLEGGLAYEQYFGPGTRLTVT.

The chain carries TRBV1 and TRBJ2-7; without DNA, the TCRdb call of TRBD1 cannot be checked. TRBV1 is given as a pseudogene. The CDR3 totals 14 residues. CDR3 sequence: CTSLRPGCLYEQYF.

The rearrangement links TRBV15 to TRBJ2-1; TCRdb calls TRBD1, which cannot be checked without DNA. The CDR3 contains 15 residues. Germline-derived CDR1 and CDR2 are LNHNV and YYDKDF (reference sequence). The CDR3 protein is CATSRETGGHNEQFF.